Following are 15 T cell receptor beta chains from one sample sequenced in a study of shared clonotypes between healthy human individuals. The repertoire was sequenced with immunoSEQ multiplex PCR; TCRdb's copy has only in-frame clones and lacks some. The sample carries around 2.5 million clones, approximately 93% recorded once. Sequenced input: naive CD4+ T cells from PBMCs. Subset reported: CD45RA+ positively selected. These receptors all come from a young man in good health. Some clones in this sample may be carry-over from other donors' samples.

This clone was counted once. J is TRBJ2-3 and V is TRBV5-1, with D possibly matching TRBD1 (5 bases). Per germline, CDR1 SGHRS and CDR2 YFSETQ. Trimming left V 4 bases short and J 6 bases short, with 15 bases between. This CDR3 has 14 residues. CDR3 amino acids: CASSPWGLTDTQYF. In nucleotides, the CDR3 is TGCGCCAGCAGCCCGTGGGGCCTCACGGATACGCAGTATTTT.

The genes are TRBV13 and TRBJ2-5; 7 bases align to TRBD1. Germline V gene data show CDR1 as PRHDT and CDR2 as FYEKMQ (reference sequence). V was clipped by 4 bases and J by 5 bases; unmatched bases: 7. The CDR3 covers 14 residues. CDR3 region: CASSSKTGLETQYF. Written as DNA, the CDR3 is TGTGCCAGCAGCTCAAAGACAGGGCTGGAGACCCAGTACTTC.

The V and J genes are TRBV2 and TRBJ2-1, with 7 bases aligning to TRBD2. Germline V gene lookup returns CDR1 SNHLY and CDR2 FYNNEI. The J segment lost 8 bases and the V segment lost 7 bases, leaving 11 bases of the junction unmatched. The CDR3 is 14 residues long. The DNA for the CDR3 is TGTGCCAGCACCGGCGGGAGTGACTTCGATGAGCAGTTCTTC. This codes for CASTGGSDFDEQFF.

The CDR3 region has the DNA TGTGCCAGTAGGCCACAGACCGTTACTGAGCAGTTCTTC. Its protein is CASRPQTVTEQFF. V is TRBV19 and J is TRBJ2-1; D is uncertain. V shed 6 bases and J shed 9 bases, with 15 bases lying between them. The CDR3 totals 13 residues. From germline, CDR1 is LNHDA and CDR2 SQIVND (reference sequence).

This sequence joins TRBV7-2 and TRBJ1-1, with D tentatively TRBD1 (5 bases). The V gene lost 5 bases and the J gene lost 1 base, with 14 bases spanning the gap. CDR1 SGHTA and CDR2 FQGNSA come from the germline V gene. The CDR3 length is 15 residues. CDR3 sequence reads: CASSRFGTANTEAFF. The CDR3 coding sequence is TGTGCCAGCAGCCGATTCGGGACGGCGAACACTGAAGCTTTCTTT.

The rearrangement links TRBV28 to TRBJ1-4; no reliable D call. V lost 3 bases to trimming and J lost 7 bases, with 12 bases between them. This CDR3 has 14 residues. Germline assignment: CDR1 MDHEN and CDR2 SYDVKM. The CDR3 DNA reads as TGTGCCAGCAGTTTCCCCCGGCGGCCTGAAAAACTGTTTTTT. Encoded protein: CASSFPRRPEKLFF. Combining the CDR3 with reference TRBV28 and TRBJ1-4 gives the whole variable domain DVKVTQSSRYLVKRTGEKVFLECVQDMDHENMFWYRQDPGLGLRLIYFSYDVKMKEKGDIPEGYSVSREKKERFSLILESASTNQTSMYLCASSFPRRPEKLFFGSGTQLSVL.

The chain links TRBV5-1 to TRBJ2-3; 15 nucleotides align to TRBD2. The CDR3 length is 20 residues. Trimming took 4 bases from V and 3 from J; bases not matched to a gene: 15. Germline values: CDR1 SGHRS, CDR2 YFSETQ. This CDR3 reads CASSPGASGTSGRRTDTQYF. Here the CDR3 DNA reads TGCGCCAGCAGCCCCGGGGCCTCCGGGACTAGCGGGAGGAGGACAGATACGCAGTATTTT.

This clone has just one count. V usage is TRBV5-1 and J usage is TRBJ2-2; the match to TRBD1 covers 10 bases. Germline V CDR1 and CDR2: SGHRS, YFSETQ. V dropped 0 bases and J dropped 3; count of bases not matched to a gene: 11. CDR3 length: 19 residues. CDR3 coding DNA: TGCGCCAGCAGCTTGGCCCGGGGACAGGGGCCGCTGGACACCGGGGAGCTGTTTTTT. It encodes CASSLARGQGPLDTGELFF.

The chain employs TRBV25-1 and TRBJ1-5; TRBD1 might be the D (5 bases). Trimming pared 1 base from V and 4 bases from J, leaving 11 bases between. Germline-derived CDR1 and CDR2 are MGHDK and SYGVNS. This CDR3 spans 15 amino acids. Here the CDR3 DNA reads TGTGCCAGCAGTGAATTTGGGGCAGGGAATCAGCCCCAGCATTTT. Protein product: CASSEFGAGNQPQHF.

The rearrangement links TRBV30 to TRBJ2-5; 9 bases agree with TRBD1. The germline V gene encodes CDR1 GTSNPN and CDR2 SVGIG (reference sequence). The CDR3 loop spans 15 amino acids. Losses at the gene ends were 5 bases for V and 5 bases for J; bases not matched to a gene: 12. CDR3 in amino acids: CAWGTGTGIVETQYF. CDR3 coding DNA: TGTGCCTGGGGGACCGGGACAGGGATTGTGGAGACCCAGTACTTC.

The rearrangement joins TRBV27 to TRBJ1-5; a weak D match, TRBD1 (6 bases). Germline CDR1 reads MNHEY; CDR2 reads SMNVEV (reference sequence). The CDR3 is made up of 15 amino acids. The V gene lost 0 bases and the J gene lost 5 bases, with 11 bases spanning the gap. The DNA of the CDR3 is TGTGCCAGCAGTTTATCGACGGACAGCGATCAGCCCCAGCATTTT. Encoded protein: CASSLSTDSDQPQHF.

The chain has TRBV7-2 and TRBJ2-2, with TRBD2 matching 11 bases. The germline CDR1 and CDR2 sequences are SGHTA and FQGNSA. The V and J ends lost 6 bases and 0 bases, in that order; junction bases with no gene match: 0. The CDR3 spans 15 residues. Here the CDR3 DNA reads TGTGCCAGCAGACTAGCGGGAGCGAACACCGGGGAGCTGTTTTTT. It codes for CASRLAGANTGELFF.

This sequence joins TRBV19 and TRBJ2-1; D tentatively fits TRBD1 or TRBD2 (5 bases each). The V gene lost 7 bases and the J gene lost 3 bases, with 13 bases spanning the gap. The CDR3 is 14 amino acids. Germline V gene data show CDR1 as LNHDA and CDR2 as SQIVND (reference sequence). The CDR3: CASTTGTVYNEQFF. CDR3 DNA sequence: TGTGCCAGTACCACCGGGACGGTCTACAATGAGCAGTTCTTC.

The CDR3 region has the DNA TGCGCCAGCAGCCCCTCTGAGCCAAATGAAAAACTGTTTTTT. Residues: CASSPSEPNEKLFF. The rearrangement links TRBV5-1 to TRBJ1-4; D remains ambiguous. Germline V gives CDR1 SGHRS, CDR2 YFSETQ. The length of the CDR3 is 14 residues. V gave up 4 bases and J gave up 5 bases, with 12 bases separating them.

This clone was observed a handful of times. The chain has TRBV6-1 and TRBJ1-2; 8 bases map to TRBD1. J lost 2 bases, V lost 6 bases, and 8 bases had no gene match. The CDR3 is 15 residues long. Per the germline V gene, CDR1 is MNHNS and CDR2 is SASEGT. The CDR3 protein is CASSMDRAANYGYTF. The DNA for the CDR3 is TGTGCCAGCAGCATGGACAGGGCGGCGAACTATGGCTACACCTTC.